This T cell receptor beta chain was identified in a study of CD8+ T cells in alopecia areata. Notes on the study in general: Alphabeta T cells residing in normal skin are also sequenced in scalp samples.

Germline V gene lookup returns CDR1 SQVTM and CDR2 ANQGSEA. The CDR3 length is 12 residues. The authors sorted CD4+ and CD8+ T cells from PBMCs. Sequencing used cDNA as its template, made by extracting RNA and reverse transcribing it. The assay was immunoSEQ multiplex PCR, and TCRdb's table has in-frame clones only and misses some. This sample has under 300,000 clones, with under 70% found just once. This clone showed up just a few times. Its antigen is not known. This TCR was sampled from a human donor with alopecia areata. This chain uses TRBV29-1 with TRBJ2-7, with D tentatively TRBD2 (6 bases). The source material was CD4+ T cells sorted from blood, sampled at week 0. The CDR3 bases are TGCAGGATAGCCCGGAGGGCCTACGAGCAGTACTTC. As protein: CRIARRAYEQYF.